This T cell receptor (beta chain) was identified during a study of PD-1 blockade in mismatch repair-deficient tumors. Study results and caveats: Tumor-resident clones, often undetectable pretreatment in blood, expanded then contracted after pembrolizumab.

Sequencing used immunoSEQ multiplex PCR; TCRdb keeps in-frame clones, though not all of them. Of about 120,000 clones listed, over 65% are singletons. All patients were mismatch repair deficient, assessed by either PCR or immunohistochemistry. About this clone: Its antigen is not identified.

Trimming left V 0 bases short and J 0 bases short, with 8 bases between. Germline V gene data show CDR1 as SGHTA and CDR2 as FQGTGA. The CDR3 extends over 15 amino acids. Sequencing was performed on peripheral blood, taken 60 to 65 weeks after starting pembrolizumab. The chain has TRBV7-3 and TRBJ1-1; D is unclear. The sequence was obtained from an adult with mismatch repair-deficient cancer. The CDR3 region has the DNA TGTGCCAGCAGCTTAACTCCGACAATGAACACTGAAGCTTTCTTT. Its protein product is CASSLTPTMNTEAFF.